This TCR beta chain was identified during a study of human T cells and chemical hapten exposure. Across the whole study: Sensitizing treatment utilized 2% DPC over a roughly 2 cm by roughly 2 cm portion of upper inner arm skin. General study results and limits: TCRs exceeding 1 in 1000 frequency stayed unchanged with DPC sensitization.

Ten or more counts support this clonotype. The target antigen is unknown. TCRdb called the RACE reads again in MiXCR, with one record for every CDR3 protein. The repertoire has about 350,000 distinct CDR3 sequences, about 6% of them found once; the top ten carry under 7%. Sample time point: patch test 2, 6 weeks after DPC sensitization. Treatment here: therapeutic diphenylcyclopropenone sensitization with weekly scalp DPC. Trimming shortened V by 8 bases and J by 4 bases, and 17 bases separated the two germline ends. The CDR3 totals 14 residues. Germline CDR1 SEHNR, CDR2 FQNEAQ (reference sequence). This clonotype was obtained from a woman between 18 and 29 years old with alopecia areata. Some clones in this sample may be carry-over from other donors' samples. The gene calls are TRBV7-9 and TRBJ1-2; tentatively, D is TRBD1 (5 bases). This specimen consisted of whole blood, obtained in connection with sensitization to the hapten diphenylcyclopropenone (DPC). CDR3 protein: CASLPLKGFYGYTF. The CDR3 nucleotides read TGTGCCAGCCTGCCCTTAAAGGGGTTCTATGGCTACACCTTC. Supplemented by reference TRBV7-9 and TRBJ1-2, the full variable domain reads DTGVSQNPRHKITKRGQNVTFRCDPISEHNRLYWYRQTLGQGPEFLTYFQNEAQLEKSRLLSDRFSAERPKGSFSTLEIQRTEQGDSAMYLCASLPLKGFYGYTFGSGTRLTVV.